The present T cell receptor beta chain was sequenced within a study of T cell changes during pregnancy in multiple sclerosis. The ends were cut back, 1 base at V and 10 bases at J, with 17 bases in the middle. CDR1 and CDR2 from the germline V gene are GTSNPN and SVGIG (reference sequence). CDR3 length equals 15 residues. Method: immunoSEQ multiplex PCR; TCRdb's copy keeps in-frame clones and lacks some. The sample carries around 42,000 clones, about nine tenths recorded once. Source: CD4+ T cells from peripheral blood mononuclear cells, taken in the second trimester of pregnancy. The receptor was derived from a female donor in good health, enrolled as a control in a pregnancy study. The chain links TRBV30 to TRBJ1-6; a weak D match, TRBD1 (5 bases). The chain's CDR3 is CAWSEIQGGMSPLHF. The DNA for the CDR3 is TGTGCCTGGAGTGAAATCCAGGGTGGTATGTCACCCCTCCACTTT.